The next 32 T cell receptor beta chains were all read from a single sample in a study of T-cell memory formation after mild COVID-19. One entry per CDR3 protein, called by TCRdb with MiXCR from the 5' RACE reads. Of about 140,000 distinct CDR3 sequences in the sample, 25% were seen once. Sequencing used PBMCs or a T cell subset sorted from them (not recorded which). All receptors come from an adult woman who had mild COVID-19 (a few samples of this study predate the infection). Cell type and time point are not known.

The CDR3 sequence is CASSSPELNTEAFF. The CDR3, as DNA: TGTGCCAGCAGTTCTCCAGAATTGAACACTGAAGCTTTCTTT. The chain couples TRBV12-3 or TRBV12-4 to TRBJ1-1; D remains ambiguous. Deletions cut 4 bases from V and 0 bases from J, with 9 bases between. The CDR3 extends over 14 amino acids.

This clonotype is a singleton in its sample. The chain is built from TRBV5-4 and TRBJ2-5; 12 nucleotides line up with TRBD2. The trim removed 0 bases at V and 5 bases at J, leaving 11 bases unmatched. CDR3 length: 18 amino acids. Germline V gene lookup returns CDR1 SGHNT and CDR2 YYREEE (reference sequence). The CDR3 spells CASSLAFETSGSLETQYF. The CDR3 DNA reads TGTGCCAGCAGCTTGGCGTTCGAGACTAGCGGGAGTTTGGAGACCCAGTACTTC. Using reference TRBV5-4 and TRBJ2-5 for the parts outside the CDR3, the full variable domain is ETGVTQSPTHLIKTRGQQVTLRCSSQSGHNTVSWYQQALGQGPQFIFQYYREEENGRGNFPPRFSGLQFPNYSSELNVNALELDDSALYLCASSLAFETSGSLETQYFGPGTRLLVL.

The J gene is TRBJ1-4, the V gene TRBV20-1; D not certain. This CDR3 contains 15 residues. CDR1 DFQATT and CDR2 SNEGSKA come from the germline V gene (reference sequence). V was clipped by 1 base and J by 7 bases, with 16 bases between them. The CDR3 sequence is CSARVEAALLEKLFF. The DNA for the CDR3 is TGCAGTGCTAGAGTGGAGGCAGCCCTTCTTGAAAAACTGTTTTTT.

The sample holds a few counts of this clonotype. The V and J genes are TRBV7-9 and TRBJ2-7; 12 bases fit TRBD1. CDR3 length: 18 amino acids. Germline V gene data show CDR1 as SEHNR and CDR2 as FQNEAQ (reference sequence). Trimming removed 3 bases from V and 7 bases from J; junction bases left unmatched: 16. In nucleotides, the CDR3 is TGTGCCAGCAGCTTTCCGCCGGGATCCGGGACAGGGGGCGAGGAGCAGTACTTC. It yields the protein CASSFPPGSGTGGEEQYF.

This chain joins TRBV20-1 and TRBJ2-7, with 10 bases that match TRBD1. Germline V gene data show CDR1 as DFQATT and CDR2 as SNEGSKA (reference sequence). J lost 0 bases, V lost 3 bases, and 11 bases had no gene match. The CDR3 length is 17 residues. The CDR3 DNA follows: TGCAGTGCTAGTGTGGGACAGGGGCCTCAGCTCTCCTACGAGCAGTACTTC. Translating gives CSASVGQGPQLSYEQYF.

This clonotype was observed a few times. The CDR3: CASVEGWDTDTQYF. The CDR3 DNA sequence: TGCGCCAGCGTCGAGGGTTGGGACACAGATACGCAGTATTTT. The chain combines TRBV5-1 with TRBJ2-3; TRBD2 is a possible D gene (5 bases). The CDR3 covers 14 residues. V lost 7 bases and J 2 bases, leaving 14 bases between the germline ends. CDR1 is SGHRS, CDR2 YFSETQ, per germline.

This clonotype occurred a few times. The chain is built from TRBV5-6 and TRBJ2-2; 7 bases align to TRBD1. CDR3 length: 15 residues. With V trimmed by 2 bases and J by 5 bases, 6 bases remained unmatched. The V gene's germline CDR1 is SGHDT and CDR2 YYEEEE. The CDR3 is CASSFPQGVTGELFF. CDR3 DNA sequence: TGTGCCAGCAGCTTCCCCCAGGGGGTGACCGGGGAGCTGTTTTTT.

The chain has TRBV12-3 or TRBV12-4 and TRBJ2-2; D is undetermined. The CDR3 has 13 residues. The V end was cut by 7 bases, the J end by 5 bases, with 11 bases between. The CDR3 loop is CASTPFGTGELFF. For the CDR3, the DNA is TGTGCCAGCACCCCATTCGGTACCGGGGAGCTGTTTTTT.

In this sample, this clonotype turned up a few times. The rearrangement links TRBV9 to TRBJ2-3; 7 bases are a match to TRBD1. Germline CDR1 reads SGDLS; CDR2 reads YYNGEE. With V trimmed by 3 bases and J by 0 bases, 10 bases remained unmatched. The CDR3 is 17 amino acids. The CDR3: CASSASHGTASTDTQYF. The CDR3 nucleotides are TGTGCCAGCAGCGCAAGCCATGGGACAGCTAGCACAGATACGCAGTATTTT.

This clonotype was observed a few times. CDR3 bases: TGTGCCAGCAGCTTGGGACAACCGAGCTCCTACAATGAGCAGTTCTTC. The encoded protein is CASSLGQPSSYNEQFF. The chain recombines TRBV5-4 with TRBJ2-1; D gene uncertain. In germline, CDR1 is SGHNT, CDR2 YYREEE (reference sequence). V was clipped by 0 bases and J by 0 bases, with 10 bases between them. The CDR3 consists of 16 residues.

This rearrangement joins TRBV4-1 to TRBJ2-1; D is ambiguous. Germline loops: CDR1 MGHRA, CDR2 YSYEKL. The CDR3 is made up of 12 amino acids. V dropped 0 bases and J dropped 10 bases, with 7 bases sitting between them. CDR3 bases: TGCGCCAGCAGCCAAGAAAATATAGAGCAGTTCTTC. It codes for CASSQENIEQFF.

The rearrangement uses TRBV30 and TRBJ2-7, with D unresolved. Trimming pared 2 bases from V and 0 bases from J, leaving 5 bases between. Germline CDR1 GTSNPN, CDR2 SVGIG (reference sequence). The CDR3 has 12 residues. The CDR3 protein is CAWSHTSYEQYF. The CDR3 bases are TGTGCCTGGAGTCACACCTCCTACGAGCAGTACTTC.

V usage is TRBV9 and J usage is TRBJ1-1; 7 nucleotides match TRBD1. The CDR3 length is 15 residues. J lost 1 base, V lost 3 bases, and 6 bases had no gene match. Germline V gives CDR1 SGDLS, CDR2 YYNGEE. CDR3 coding DNA: TGTGCCAGCAGCGCCCGGGACAGTACGAACACTGAAGCTTTCTTT. Translated, it gives CASSARDSTNTEAFF.

This clonotype has a handful of counts. CDR3 loop: CASSSPTGLAGEADTQYF. CDR3 in DNA: TGTGCCAGCAGTTCCCCAACCGGACTAGCGGGGGAGGCAGATACGCAGTATTTT. The rearrangement links TRBV6-2 or TRBV6-3 to TRBJ2-3; 13 bases match TRBD2. The CDR3 spans 18 residues. With V trimmed by 4 bases and J by 4 bases, 11 bases remained unmatched. Germline CDR1 MNHEY, CDR2 SVGEGT.

The rearrangement joins TRBV24-1 to TRBJ2-3; D is possibly TRBD2 (5 bases). The V gene's germline CDR1 is KGHDR and CDR2 SFDVKD. Between the trimmed V and J ends, which lost 4 bases and 1 base, there was a span of 11 bases. This CDR3 region has 15 residues. The CDR3 bases are TGTGCCACCAGTGACTCCAAGAGGGGCACAGATACGCAGTATTTT. It encodes CATSDSKRGTDTQYF.

J is TRBJ1-5 and V is TRBV7-9, with D tentatively TRBD1 (6 bases). V shed 5 bases and J shed 1 base, with 12 bases lying between them. The CDR3 is 15 amino acids. CDR1 SEHNR and CDR2 FQNEAQ come from the germline V gene (reference sequence). The CDR3 DNA is TGTGCCAGCAGCGTCGACGGACAGAGCAATCAGCCCCAGCATTTT. Its translation is CASSVDGQSNQPQHF.

The chain links TRBV7-9 to TRBJ1-6; tentatively, D is TRBD1 (5 bases). The CDR3 consists of 14 residues. Trimming took 0 bases from V and 10 from J, leaving 10 bases between them. Germline V gene lookup returns CDR1 SEHNR and CDR2 FQNEAQ (reference sequence). CDR3 nucleotides: TGTGCCAGCAGCTTAGCTGACAGACAGTCACCCCTCCACTTT. Its translation is CASSLADRQSPLHF.

The gene calls are TRBV21-1 and TRBJ2-1; the table assigns TRBD1, which was not confirmed against the DNA. TRBV21-1 is tagged as a pseudogene. The CDR3 sequence is 15 residues long. The CDR3 DNA is TGTGCCAGCAGCAAGGTTAAGAGGGGGCACAATGAGCAGTTCTTC. This encodes CASSKVKRGHNEQFF.

The V and J genes are TRBV4-1 and TRBJ2-7; 7 nucleotides agree with TRBD2. Germline V gene sequence: CDR1 MGHRA, CDR2 YSYEKL. J was trimmed by 0 bases and V by 1 base; bases with no gene match: 9. This CDR3 has 17 residues. The CDR3 DNA sequence: TGCGCCAGCAGCCAAGTACCGACTAGCCCGATCTCCTACGAGCAGTACTTC. Protein product: CASSQVPTSPISYEQYF.

The rearrangement links TRBV24-1 to TRBJ1-1; D gene ambiguous. Looked up from germline, CDR1 is KGHDR and CDR2 is SFDVKD. The CDR3 spans 14 residues. Trimming removed 6 bases from V and 1 base from J, with 11 bases in between. CDR3 amino acids: CATSPGFGNTEAFF. The CDR3 DNA is TGTGCCACCAGTCCCGGGTTTGGGAACACTGAAGCTTTCTTT.

This rearrangement joins TRBV19 to TRBJ1-6; possibly TRBD1 for D (6 bases). This CDR3 has 15 residues. Deletions cut 5 bases from V and 10 bases from J, with 18 bases between. Germline CDR1 and CDR2: LNHDA and SQIVND (reference sequence). In DNA, the CDR3 is TGTGCCAGTAGTGCGGGGGCCAGGGGTGGGTCACCCCTCCACTTT. This codes for CASSAGARGGSPLHF. Full variable domain (missing parts from reference TRBV19 and TRBJ1-6): DGGITQSPKYLFRKEGQNVTLSCEQNLNHDAMYWYRQDPGQGLRLIYYSQIVNDFQKGDIAEGYSVSREKKESFPLTVTSAQKNPTAFYLCASSAGARGGSPLHFGNGTRLTVT.

The rearrangement joins TRBV4-1 to TRBJ2-2; tentatively, D is TRBD1 or TRBD2 (6 bases each). CDR3 length: 15 amino acids. Trimming removed 0 bases from V and 5 bases from J, with 10 bases in between. Germline CDR1 reads MGHRA; CDR2 reads YSYEKL. CDR3 sequence (DNA): TGCGCCAGCAGCCAAGAGGGGGGCATAACCGGGGAGCTGTTTTTT. Its protein product is CASSQEGGITGELFF.

This chain uses TRBV5-5 with TRBJ1-1; TRBD1 is a possible D gene (5 bases). The germline CDR1 and CDR2 sequences are SGHKS and YYEKEE (reference sequence). V was cut by 2 bases and J by 6 bases, with 8 bases left in between. There are 12 residues in the CDR3. The CDR3 here is CASSFQGPEAFF. The CDR3 nucleotides are TGTGCCAGCAGCTTTCAGGGACCTGAAGCTTTCTTT.

V and J are TRBV7-9 and TRBJ1-2, with D tentatively TRBD1 (5 bases). The V end was cut by 7 bases, the J end by 0 bases, with 12 bases between. Per germline, CDR1 SEHNR and CDR2 FQNEAQ (reference sequence). This CDR3 comprises 14 residues. CDR3 coding DNA: TGTGCCAGCACCGACCTGGGGGCTAACTATGGCTACACCTTC. Amino acid sequence: CASTDLGANYGYTF.

The V gene is TRBV7-9, the J gene TRBJ2-1; 7 bases line up with TRBD2. Germline V lookup: CDR1 SEHNR, CDR2 FQNEAQ (reference sequence). CDR3 size: 16 residues. With 5 bases clipped from V and 2 bases from J, the junction kept 9 bases outside the gene matches. The CDR3 nucleotides are TGTGCCAGCAGCACAGACACGGGAGGACCCTACAATGAGCAGTTCTTC. This encodes CASSTDTGGPYNEQFF.

This clonotype was recorded a few times. The chain recombines TRBV4-1 with TRBJ2-7; D gene uncertain. The CDR3 spans 15 residues. Germline CDR1 reads MGHRA; CDR2 reads YSYEKL. Trimming pared 3 bases from V and 2 bases from J, leaving 14 bases between. CDR3 nucleotides: TGCGCCAGCAGCCACCTGTTGGGGAAAACCTACGAGCAGTACTTC. It codes for CASSHLLGKTYEQYF.

This clonotype was observed a handful of times. The gene calls are TRBV7-8 and TRBJ2-7; a possible D gene is TRBD1 (8 bases). The length of the CDR3 is 17 residues. Germline values: CDR1 SGHVS, CDR2 FQNEAQ. V was pared by 5 bases and J by 4 bases, with 24 bases between. The CDR3 spells CASSPTGGRGLEYEQYF. In DNA form, the CDR3 reads TGTGCCAGCAGCCCAACGGGGGGCAGGGGGCTGGAGTACGAGCAGTACTTC.

The rearrangement links TRBV7-9 to TRBJ2-1; 11 bases fit TRBD2. With 5 bases clipped from V and 5 bases from J, the junction kept 5 bases outside the gene matches. The CDR3 covers 15 residues. The germline V gene has CDR1 SEHNR and CDR2 FQNEAQ (reference sequence). CDR3 sequence reads: CASSQTSGAHNEQFF. The CDR3 region has the DNA TGTGCCAGCAGCCAGACTAGCGGGGCCCACAATGAGCAGTTCTTC.

This clonotype has just a few counts. The chain employs TRBV24-1 and TRBJ2-1, with 11 bases fitting TRBD2. The J segment lost 7 bases and the V segment lost 6 bases, leaving 4 bases of the junction unmatched. CDR3 length: 14 amino acids. Per the germline V gene, CDR1 is KGHDR and CDR2 is SFDVKD. CDR3 residues: CATSTSGRGNEQFF. In DNA, the CDR3 is TGTGCCACCAGTACTAGCGGGAGAGGGAATGAGCAGTTCTTC.

V usage is TRBV9 and J usage is TRBJ2-7; D is perhaps TRBD2 (5 bases). Germline values: CDR1 SGDLS, CDR2 YYNGEE. V shed 4 bases and J shed 6 bases, with 14 bases lying between them. The CDR3 totals 13 residues. CDR3 nucleotides: TGTGCCAGCAGCCTAAGTATGGCGGGCGAGCAGTACTTC. This codes for CASSLSMAGEQYF.

In nucleotides, the CDR3 is TGTGCCAGCAGTCATAGGTGGGGCATGGAGAATTCACCCCTCCACTTT. Translation: CASSHRWGMENSPLHF. The chain carries TRBV6-5 and TRBJ1-6, with TRBD1 as a possible D gene (5 bases). Germline CDR1 is MNHEY and CDR2 is SVGAGI. The V gene lost 5 bases and the J gene lost 7 bases, with 18 bases spanning the gap. The CDR3 length is 16 residues.

This clonotype was observed a handful of times. V and J are TRBV12-3 or TRBV12-4 and TRBJ2-7, with 8 nucleotides matching TRBD2. V shed 6 bases, J shed 9 bases, and the junction held 7 bases outside the gene matches. The CDR3 has 12 residues. The chain's CDR3 is CASSLGLAGQYF. The CDR3, as DNA: TGTGCCAGCAGCCTTGGACTAGCCGGGCAGTACTTC.